The rows below give T cell receptor beta chains drawn from one sample of a study of T cell responses to AZD1222 COVID-19 vaccine. TCRdb's copy holds only in-frame clones and misses some; the assay was immunoSEQ multiplex PCR. This sample yields about 210,000 clones, of which approximately 92% are seen a single time; less than 1.5% belongs to the top ten. This material consisted of peripheral blood, taken on day 0 of AZD1222 vaccination. Every receptor here comes from an adult in good health. CDR3s include the opening cysteine and the closing phenylalanine or tryptophan. The D gene is left open where the match is weak. Some rows have no size entry. The others give once, few or many, or a class for an expanded clone.

size	J	V	D	length	CDR3	DNA
NA	TRBJ1-1	TRBV6-1	NA	14	CASSESPANTEAFF	TGTGCCAGCAGTGAAAGTCCGGCGAACACTGAAGCTTTCTTT
NA	TRBJ1-6	TRBV3-1/TRBV3-2	TRBD1	15	CASKRGTGVNSPLHF	TGTGCCAGCAAGCGAGGAACAGGGGTAAATTCACCCCTCCACTTT
NA	TRBJ1-6	TRBV5-1	NA	16	CASSLEPGRVYSPLHF	TGCGCCAGCAGCTTGGAGCCCGGCAGGGTCTATTCACCCCTCCACTTT
NA	TRBJ2-2	TRBV11-2	NA	14	CASSLAGVDGELFF	TGTGCCAGCAGCTTAGCTGGAGTAGACGGGGAGCTGTTTTTT
NA	TRBJ2-1	TRBV11-1	NA	14	CASSYGTGYNEQFF	TGTGCCAGCAGCTACGGGACTGGCTACAATGAGCAGTTCTTC
NA	TRBJ2-3	TRBV4-1	NA	18	CASSQDPTRFGGTDTQYF	TGCGCCAGCAGCCAAGATCCGACTAGGTTCGGGGGCACAGATACGCAGTATTTT
NA	TRBJ2-1	TRBV6-5	TRBD1	13	CASRSDREHEQFF	TGTGCCAGCAGATCCGACAGGGAACATGAGCAGTTCTTC
NA	TRBJ1-1	TRBV6-1	NA	14	CASSERKGFTEAFF	TGTGCCAGCAGTGAAAGGAAGGGGTTCACTGAAGCTTTCTTT
NA	TRBJ1-1	TRBV6-2/TRBV6-3	NA	17	CASSDHPLQGMNTEAFF	TGTGCCAGCAGTGACCACCCTCTACAGGGAATGAACACTGAAGCTTTCTTT
NA	TRBJ1-1	TRBV2	NA	15	CASGTRRSKNTEAFF	TGTGCCAGCGGGACCCGACGGTCCAAAAACACTGAAGCTTTCTTT
NA	TRBJ1-4	TRBV18	NA	15	CASSLGGGSDEKLFF	TGTGCCAGCTCACTTGGAGGGGGGTCGGATGAAAAACTGTTTTTT
NA	TRBJ2-7	TRBV5-5	TRBD2	15	CASSPGPGGNYEQYF	TGTGCCAGCAGCCCTGGCCCCGGGGGGAATTACGAGCAGTACTTC
NA	TRBJ1-1	TRBV2	NA	15	CASSELGGGSTEAFF	TGTGCCAGCAGTGAACTAGGCGGGGGAAGCACTGAAGCTTTCTTT
NA	TRBJ1-2	TRBV3-1/TRBV3-2	NA	14	CASSQSRQGKGYTF	TGTGCCAGCAGCCAAAGCCGCCAGGGGAAGGGCTACACCTTC
NA	TRBJ1-6	TRBV5-1	NA	18	CASSLGTGSLSYNSPLHF	TGCGCCAGCAGCTTGGGTACAGGGTCGCTCTCCTATAATTCACCCCTCCACTTT
once	TRBJ1-5	TRBV24-1	NA	16	CATSEGPRGSNQPQHF	TGTGCCACCAGTGAGGGGCCTAGGGGAAGCAATCAGCCCCAGCATTTT
NA	TRBJ1-2	TRBV7-9	NA	15	CASSLAETGNYGYTF	TGTGCCAGCAGCTTAGCCGAGACAGGCAACTATGGCTACACCTTC
NA	TRBJ2-2	TRBV5-1	NA	15	CASSFGGGGTGELFF	TGCGCCAGCAGCTTTGGAGGGGGCGGCACCGGGGAGCTGTTTTTT
NA	TRBJ1-2	TRBV6-5	NA	12	CASMRDNYGYTF	TGTGCCAGCATGCGGGATAACTATGGCTACACCTTC
NA	TRBJ2-7	TRBV27	TRBD1	14	CASRPLGQAYEQYF	TGTGCCAGCAGACCCCTAGGACAGGCCTACGAGCAGTACTTC
NA	TRBJ1-2	TRBV6-5	NA	13	CASSYGTRYGYTF	TGTGCCAGCAGTTACGGGACGAGGTATGGCTACACCTTC
NA	TRBJ2-1	TRBV2	NA	12	CASLLGYNEQFF	TGTGCCAGCCTCCTGGGATACAATGAGCAGTTCTTC
NA	TRBJ1-1	TRBV10-3	NA	16	CAISVGLGTPGTEAFF	TGTGCCATCAGTGTCGGATTAGGGACCCCGGGCACTGAAGCTTTCTTT
NA	TRBJ2-1	TRBV27	NA	17	CASSFPPLGADYNEQFF	TGTGCCAGCAGTTTCCCTCCGTTGGGGGCGGACTACAATGAGCAGTTCTTC
NA	TRBJ1-1	TRBV2	NA	16	CASSEAVTQENTEAFF	TGTGCCAGCAGTGAAGCGGTGACGCAGGAGAACACTGAAGCTTTCTTT
NA	TRBJ1-5	TRBV2	NA	13	CASSLGSEETRHF	TGTGCCAGCAGTTTAGGGTCGGAAGAAACGAGGCATTTT
NA	TRBJ2-7	TRBV10-3	NA	14	CAISESEQGNEQYF	TGTGCCATCAGTGAGTCGGAACAGGGTAACGAGCAGTACTTC
NA	TRBJ1-4	TRBV27	NA	14	CASRFGGTNEKLFF	TGTGCCAGCAGGTTCGGGGGTACTAATGAAAAACTGTTTTTT
NA	TRBJ1-1	TRBV21-1	NA	11	CSIRGRSEAFF	TGTTCTATCCGGGGACGGTCTGAAGCTTTCTTT
NA	TRBJ1-2	TRBV18	NA	16	CASSPPGPRSAYGYTF	TGTGCCAGCTCACCACCGGGGCCAAGGTCGGCCTATGGCTACACCTTC
NA	TRBJ2-7	TRBV19	NA	14	CASSSPRDTYEQYF	TGTGCCAGTAGTTCCCCAAGGGACACCTACGAGCAGTACTTC
NA	TRBJ1-5	TRBV7-9	NA	15	CASSLRGEQDQPQHF	TGTGCCAGCAGCTTACGAGGGGAACAAGATCAGCCCCAGCATTTT
NA	TRBJ1-2	TRBV19	NA	16	CASSTPTQPMGYGYTF	TGTGCCAGTAGCACTCCCACCCAGCCCATGGGATATGGCTACACCTTC
NA	TRBJ2-5	TRBV6-5	TRBD2	14	CASAPTSGVETQYF	TGTGCCAGCGCCCCGACTAGCGGGGTAGAGACCCAGTACTTC
NA	TRBJ2-1	TRBV11-1	TRBD1	15	CASGIGQGFYNEQFF	TGTGCCAGCGGAATAGGACAGGGATTCTACAATGAGCAGTTCTTC
NA	TRBJ1-1	TRBV7-2	NA	18	CASTLPSLWGVGITEAFF	TGTGCCAGCACCTTACCTTCACTTTGGGGGGTTGGGATCACTGAAGCTTTCTTT
NA	TRBJ1-5	TRBV27	NA	13	CASSLQGSQPQHF	TGTGCCAGCAGTTTACAGGGGAGTCAGCCCCAGCATTTT
few	TRBJ1-2	TRBV2	TRBD1	15	CASRADRGGSYGYTF	TGTGCCAGCAGGGCCGACAGGGGAGGGTCCTATGGCTACACCTTC
NA	TRBJ1-2	TRBV15	NA	15	CATSGDGRPGDGYTF	TGTGCCACCAGCGGGGACGGCCGCCCGGGGGATGGCTACACCTTC
NA	TRBJ1-1	TRBV6-1	NA	14	CASSEPRLGDRAFF	TGTGCCAGCAGTGAGCCCCGCCTGGGAGACAGGGCTTTCTTT
NA	TRBJ2-1	TRBV28	TRBD2	17	CASSFPLGTSGPNEQFF	TGTGCCAGCAGTTTCCCTCTGGGGACTAGCGGGCCCAATGAGCAGTTCTTC
NA	TRBJ2-4	TRBV11-2	NA	16	CASSLGPRQDKNIQYF	TGTGCCAGCAGCTTAGGGCCCAGGCAAGACAAAAACATTCAGTACTTC
NA	TRBJ1-5	TRBV28	NA	15	CASSSILPAYQPQHF	TGTGCCAGCAGTTCGATACTCCCGGCCTATCAGCCCCAGCATTTT
NA	TRBJ2-5	TRBV6-5	NA	14	CASSRGVGQETQYF	TGTGCCAGCAGCCGAGGGGTAGGGCAAGAGACCCAGTACTTC
NA	TRBJ2-1	TRBV5-5	NA	14	CASSYRGSGAEQFF	TGTGCCAGCAGCTACAGGGGTAGCGGGGCTGAGCAGTTCTTC
NA	TRBJ1-1	TRBV5-4	NA	15	CASSSRGAMNTEAFF	TGTGCCAGCAGCTCCCGGGGAGCGATGAACACTGAAGCTTTCTTT
NA	TRBJ2-1	TRBV19	NA	15	CASSMSLSGAHEQFF	TGTGCCAGTAGTATGAGCTTGTCGGGGGCACATGAGCAGTTCTTC
NA	TRBJ2-2	TRBV5-1	NA	16	CASSPAGTVNTGELFF	TGCGCCAGCAGCCCTGCTGGGACGGTAAACACCGGGGAGCTGTTTTTT
NA	TRBJ1-2	TRBV27	NA	11	CASRNFGLYTF	TGTGCCAGCAGGAATTTCGGTCTCTACACCTTC
NA	TRBJ1-1	TRBV6-5	NA	14	CASTSAPGSTEAFF	TGTGCCAGCACCTCCGCCCCGGGGAGCACTGAAGCTTTCTTT
NA	TRBJ1-1	TRBV6-2/TRBV6-3	NA	16	CASSYNPGYRGTEAFF	TGTGCCAGCAGCTATAATCCAGGGTATCGGGGCACTGAAGCTTTCTTT
once	TRBJ1-4	TRBV29-1	NA	11	CSVGRAEKLFF	TGCAGCGTTGGGAGGGCTGAAAAACTGTTTTTT